A single sample is the source of the 26 T cell receptor beta chains below, sequenced in a study of OX40 agonist ivuxolimab in advanced cancers. TCRdb's copy holds only in-frame clones and misses some; the assay was immunoSEQ multiplex PCR. The table lists around 15,000 clones, roughly 81% of them singletons. Specimen: CD4+ or CD8+ T cells sorted from blood, collected in a trial of the OX40 agonist ivuxolimab. The receptors derive from an adult with an advanced solid tumor such as melanoma, head and neck, liver or kidney cancer.

The rearrangement links TRBV15 to TRBJ2-2; no firm D call. Germline V gives CDR1 LNHNV, CDR2 YYDKDF (reference sequence). Trimming took off 0 bases at V and 1 base at J, with 3 bases between the two ends. The CDR3 sequence is 14 residues long. Here the CDR3 DNA reads TGTGCCACCAGCAGAGATGGGAACACCGGGGAGCTGTTTTTT. It codes for CATSRDGNTGELFF.

The chain combines TRBV11-2 with TRBJ1-1, with D maybe TRBD1 (5 bases). The V gene's germline CDR1 is SGHAT and CDR2 FQNNGV. The CDR3 spans 15 residues. The V end lost 3 bases, the J end lost 1 base, and 12 bases lay between the germline ends. The CDR3 here is CASSFKGWGNTEAFF. CDR3 DNA sequence: TGTGCCAGCAGCTTCAAGGGGTGGGGGAACACTGAAGCTTTCTTT.

This sequence joins TRBV6-5 and TRBJ1-1, with 7 nucleotides matching TRBD1. Trimming removed 7 bases from V and 4 bases from J; junction bases left unmatched: 6. The CDR3 extends over 13 amino acids. CDR1 is MNHEY and CDR2 is SVGAGI in the germline V gene. The CDR3 DNA reads as TGTGCCAGCAACTTACAGGGGAGCACTGAAGCTTTCTTT. Amino acids: CASNLQGSTEAFF.

The chain has TRBV7-9 and TRBJ2-4, with 11 bases lining up with TRBD2. The V segment lost 5 bases and the J segment 0 bases; nucleotides outside the gene matches: 9. Germline V gene lookup returns CDR1 SEHNR and CDR2 FQNEAQ (reference sequence). The CDR3 runs 18 residues. The CDR3 DNA sequence: TGTGCCAGCAGCGCGACTAGCGGGACCACCCTAGCCAAAAACATTCAGTACTTC. Translating gives CASSATSGTTLAKNIQYF.

This chain uses TRBV28 with TRBJ1-1; D is unclear. CDR1 MDHEN and CDR2 SYDVKM come from the germline V gene. The CDR3 sequence is 16 residues long. V was pared by 5 bases and J by 3 bases, with 19 bases between. This chain's CDR3 is CASSAISTPRHTEAFF. The DNA for the CDR3 is TGTGCCAGCAGTGCAATTTCAACACCTCGGCACACTGAAGCTTTCTTT.

This rearrangement joins TRBV28 to TRBJ2-1; TRBD2 matches at 8 bases. The CDR3 runs 18 residues. The V gene's germline CDR1 is MDHEN and CDR2 SYDVKM. V lost 0 bases and J lost 3; bases outside the gene matches: 10. The CDR3 protein is CASSLWGSGGRLYNEQFF. Written as DNA, the CDR3 is TGTGCCAGCAGTTTATGGGGGTCGGGCGGGAGGCTCTACAATGAGCAGTTCTTC.

V is TRBV6-1 and J is TRBJ1-2; D is unresolved. The CDR3 consists of 12 residues. Trimming removed 8 bases at V and 5 bases at J, with 12 bases between. The germline gives CDR1 MNHNS, CDR2 SASEGT. CDR3 sequence (DNA): TGTGCCAGCGATCGGGATTTTTATGGCTACACCTTC. This sequence encodes CASDRDFYGYTF.

This chain uses TRBV2 with TRBJ2-2; unclear D gene. Trimming left V 7 bases short and J 0 bases short, with 6 bases between. Looked up from germline, CDR1 is SNHLY and CDR2 is FYNNEI. The CDR3 is 13 residues long. The CDR3 protein is CASKGPNTGELFF. The DNA of the CDR3 is TGTGCCAGCAAGGGCCCGAACACCGGGGAGCTGTTTTTT.

This clone is medium-sized by share. The V gene is TRBV15, the J gene TRBJ2-1, with 7 bases identical to TRBD2. Germline V gene sequence: CDR1 LNHNV, CDR2 YYDKDF (reference sequence). There are 15 residues in the CDR3. Unmatched junction bases numbered 0, after V lost 1 base and J lost 0 bases. The CDR3 region is CATSRASGSYNEQFF. The CDR3 DNA is TGTGCCACCAGCAGAGCTAGCGGCTCCTACAATGAGCAGTTCTTC.

This clone was seen once. V usage is TRBV7-3 and J usage is TRBJ2-7; the D is unclear. CDR1 and CDR2 (germline): SGHTA, FQGTGA. This CDR3 region has 12 residues. With 3 bases removed from V and 4 bases from J, the gap between germline ends came to 7 bases. The CDR3 region is CASSFGLYEQYF. In nucleotides, the CDR3 is TGTGCCAGCAGCTTTGGGTTATACGAGCAGTACTTC.

V gene TRBV27 combines with J gene TRBJ1-1; TRBD1 agrees at 7 bases. V trimming: 4 bases; J trimming: 6 bases; junction bases outside the gene matches: 11. The CDR3 spans 15 residues. Germline lookup yields CDR1 MNHEY and CDR2 SMNVEV (reference sequence). CDR3: CASSSHRGTIPEAFF. CDR3 sequence (DNA): TGTGCCAGCAGTTCGCACAGGGGAACGATACCTGAAGCTTTCTTT.

The chain has TRBV13 and TRBJ2-7, with 8 bases lining up with TRBD1. There are 13 residues in the CDR3. Germline assignment: CDR1 PRHDT and CDR2 FYEKMQ (reference sequence). J was trimmed by 2 bases and V by 6 bases; bases with no gene match: 3. The CDR3 DNA is TGTGCCAGCAGGGGGACAGGAGCCTACGAGCAGTACTTC. As protein: CASRGTGAYEQYF.

This clone rates as medium-sized. V and J are TRBV11-3 and TRBJ2-1; 11 nucleotides line up with TRBD1. There are 18 residues in the CDR3. Germline values: CDR1 SGHNT, CDR2 YENEEA. V lost 1 base, J lost 0 bases, and 5 bases stayed unmatched. In DNA form, the CDR3 reads TGTGCCAGCAGCTTAGTCTTCGGGACAGGGGGCTCCTACAATGAGCAGTTCTTC. Its protein is CASSLVFGTGGSYNEQFF.

The CDR3 is CASSLGLRQPQHF. As DNA, the CDR3 is TGTGCCAGCAGTTTAGGGTTAAGGCAGCCCCAGCATTTT. This chain joins TRBV28 and TRBJ1-5; D unclear. Germline V gene data show CDR1 as MDHEN and CDR2 as SYDVKM. V lost 2 bases to trimming and J lost 7 bases, with 9 bases between them. The CDR3 contains 13 residues.

V gene TRBV2 combines with J gene TRBJ1-5; D is unresolved. The V gene lost 1 base and the J gene lost 3 bases, with 7 bases spanning the gap. Germline lookup yields CDR1 SNHLY and CDR2 FYNNEI. The CDR3 spans 14 residues. The CDR3 is CASSEVGNNQPQHF. CDR3 in DNA: TGTGCCAGCAGTGAAGTGGGGAACAATCAGCCCCAGCATTTT. The full variable domain, its missing parts supplied by reference TRBV2 and TRBJ1-5, is EPEVTQTPSHQVTQMGQEVILRCVPISNHLYFYWYRQILGQKVEFLVSFYNNEISEKSEIFDDQFSVERPDGSNFTLKIRSTKLEDSAMYFCASSEVGNNQPQHFGDGTRLSIL.

V and J are TRBV14 and TRBJ2-7; 8 bases agree with TRBD1. Germline values: CDR1 SGHDN, CDR2 FVKESK. Trimming cost V 1 base and J 0 bases; bases outside gene matches: 5. There are 16 residues in the CDR3. The CDR3 DNA is TGTGCCAGCAGCCAAGGCAGGGGGCGAAGCTCCTACGAGCAGTACTTC. Translated, it gives CASSQGRGRSSYEQYF.

In this sample, this clone turned up once. The chain recombines TRBV2 with TRBJ2-5; 8 nucleotides align to TRBD2. This CDR3 contains 15 residues. Germline V gives CDR1 SNHLY, CDR2 FYNNEI. Trimming removed 10 bases from V and 5 bases from J; junction bases left unmatched: 15. DNA of the CDR3: TGTGCCACCCTGACGGGGGGGTTTGGGGTTGAGACCCAGTACTTC. Its translation: CATLTGGFGVETQYF.

The chain has TRBV13 and TRBJ2-7, with D uncertain. Germline values: CDR1 PRHDT, CDR2 FYEKMQ (reference sequence). The CDR3 contains 14 residues. Trimming took off 5 bases at V and 2 bases at J, with 13 bases between the two ends. CDR3 DNA: TGTGCCAGCAGCCCGAGGACGGCCCCCTACGAGCAGTACTTC. Translation gives CASSPRTAPYEQYF.

J is TRBJ2-7 and V is TRBV10-1; TRBD1 aligns across 8 bases. Trimming at V came to 4 bases and at J to 3 bases, leaving 14 bases not matched to a gene. This CDR3 is built from 17 residues. Germline V gene sequence: CDR1 WNHNN, CDR2 SYGVQD (reference sequence). CDR3 region: CASSGWQGARNFYEQYF. The DNA of the CDR3 is TGCGCCAGCAGTGGCTGGCAGGGGGCCCGGAATTTCTACGAGCAGTACTTC.

The gene calls are TRBV5-4 and TRBJ2-1, with 9 bases that match TRBD2. Germline V gene data show CDR1 as SGHNT and CDR2 as YYREEE (reference sequence). The CDR3 sequence is 15 residues long. Germline trimming cut 0 bases from V and 7 bases from J; bases unmatched to any gene: 5. CDR3 nucleotide sequence: TGTGCCAGCAGCTTGGGGGCCAGCGGGGGGAATGAGCAGTTCTTC. Translated, it gives CASSLGASGGNEQFF.

The chain joins TRBV6-4 to TRBJ2-2, with unresolved D. V gave up 4 bases and J gave up 1 base, with 4 bases separating them. CDR1 MRHNA and CDR2 SNTAGT come from the germline V gene. The CDR3 totals 13 residues. The CDR3 reads CASSAGNTGELFF. The CDR3 coding sequence is TGTGCCAGCAGTGCAGGGAACACCGGGGAGCTGTTTTTT.

The chain couples TRBV27 to TRBJ1-1; D is unclear. The CDR3 contains 13 residues. Per germline, CDR1 MNHEY and CDR2 SMNVEV (reference sequence). Trimming removed 0 bases from V and 6 bases from J, with 8 bases in between. CDR3: CASSLSQPSEAFF. The CDR3 DNA sequence: TGTGCCAGCAGTTTATCTCAGCCATCTGAAGCTTTCTTT.

The gene calls are TRBV7-9 and TRBJ2-1; D is perhaps TRBD2 (6 bases). Germline values: CDR1 SEHNR, CDR2 FQNEAQ (reference sequence). Trimming stripped 1 base from V and 5 bases from J, with 6 bases between. This CDR3 is 13 amino acids long. CDR3 sequence (DNA): TGTGCCAGCAGCTTAGGGGAGGACAATGAGCAGTTCTTC. Its translation: CASSLGEDNEQFF.

This clone was counted between two and nine times. This CDR3 is CASSIWGSGELFF. The CDR3 DNA sequence: TGTGCCAGTAGTATATGGGGTTCCGGGGAGCTGTTTTTT. The chain recombines TRBV19 with TRBJ2-2; D is uncertain. Germline loops: CDR1 LNHDA, CDR2 SQIVND (reference sequence). The length of the CDR3 is 13 residues. V was trimmed by 2 bases and J by 6 bases, leaving 7 bases between them. The full variable domain, its missing parts supplied by reference TRBV19 and TRBJ2-2, is DGGITQSPKYLFRKEGQNVTLSCEQNLNHDAMYWYRQDPGQGLRLIYYSQIVNDFQKGDIAEGYSVSREKKESFPLTVTSAQKNPTAFYLCASSIWGSGELFFGEGSRLTVL.

The DNA of the CDR3 is TGCGCCAGCAAAGAAAAAACGCCGGGACAGCCGAAGAAGCCTAACTATGGCTACACCTTC. Amino acids: CASKEKTPGQPKKPNYGYTF. The rearrangement joins TRBV5-1 to TRBJ1-2; 7 positions agree with TRBD1. The trim removed 6 bases at V and 0 bases at J, leaving 23 bases unmatched. CDR3 length: 20 amino acids. CDR1 is SGHRS, CDR2 YFSETQ, per germline.

The rearrangement uses TRBV5-1 and TRBJ2-5; TRBD1 aligns across 7 bases. The junction had 1 base not matched to a gene; V was cut back by 0 bases and J by 2 bases. The CDR3 runs to 14 residues. The germline gives CDR1 SGHRS, CDR2 YFSETQ. The CDR3 is CASSLEGQQETQYF. The CDR3 DNA sequence: TGCGCCAGCAGCTTGGAGGGACAGCAAGAGACCCAGTACTTC. Together with reference TRBV5-1 and TRBJ2-5, the CDR3 gives the full variable domain: KAGVTQTPRYLIKTRGQQVTLSCSPISGHRSVSWYQQTPGQGLQFLFEYFSETQRNKGNFPGRFSGRQFSNSRSEMNVSTLELGDSALYLCASSLEGQQETQYFGPGTRLLVL.